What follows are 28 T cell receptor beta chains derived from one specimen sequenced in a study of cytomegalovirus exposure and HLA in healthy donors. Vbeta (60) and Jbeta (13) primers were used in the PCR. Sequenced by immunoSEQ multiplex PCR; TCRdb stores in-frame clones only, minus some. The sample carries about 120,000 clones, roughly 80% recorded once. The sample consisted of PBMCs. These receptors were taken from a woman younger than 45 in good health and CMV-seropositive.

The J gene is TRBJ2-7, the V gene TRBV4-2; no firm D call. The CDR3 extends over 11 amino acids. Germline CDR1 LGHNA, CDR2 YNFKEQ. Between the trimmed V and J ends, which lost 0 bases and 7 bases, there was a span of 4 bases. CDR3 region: CASSQESEQYF. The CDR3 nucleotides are TGTGCCAGCAGCCAAGAGTCAGAGCAGTACTTC.

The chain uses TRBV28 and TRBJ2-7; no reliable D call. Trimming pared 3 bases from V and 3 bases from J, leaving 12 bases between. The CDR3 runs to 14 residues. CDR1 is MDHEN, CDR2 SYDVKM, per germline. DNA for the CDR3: TGTGCCAGCAGTTTTATAGCCAGTAACTACGAGCAGTACTTC. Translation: CASSFIASNYEQYF.

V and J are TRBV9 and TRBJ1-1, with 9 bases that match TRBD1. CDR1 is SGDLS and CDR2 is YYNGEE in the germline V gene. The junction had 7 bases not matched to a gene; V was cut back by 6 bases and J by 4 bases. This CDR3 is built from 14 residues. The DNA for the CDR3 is TGTGCCAGCAAACCGGGACAGGGAAGCACTGAAGCTTTCTTT. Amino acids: CASKPGQGSTEAFF.

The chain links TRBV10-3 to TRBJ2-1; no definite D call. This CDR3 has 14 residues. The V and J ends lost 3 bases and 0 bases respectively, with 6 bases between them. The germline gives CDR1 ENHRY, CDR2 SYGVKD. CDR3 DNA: TGTGCCATCAGTGAATCGAGCTCCTACAATGAGCAGTTCTTC. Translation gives CAISESSSYNEQFF.

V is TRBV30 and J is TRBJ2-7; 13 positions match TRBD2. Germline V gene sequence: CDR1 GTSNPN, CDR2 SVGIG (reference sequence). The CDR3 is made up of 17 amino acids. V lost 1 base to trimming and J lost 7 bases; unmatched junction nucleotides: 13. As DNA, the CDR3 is TGTGCCTGGAGTGGTACCCGGACTAGCGGGGGACTGAGGGAGCAGTACTTC. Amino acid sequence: CAWSGTRTSGGLREQYF.

CDR3 coding DNA: TGCGCCAGCAGCCAGATAGACTTGATCTCCTACAATGAGCAGTTCTTC. This codes for CASSQIDLISYNEQFF. This chain joins TRBV4-1 and TRBJ2-1; D remains ambiguous. Trimming pared 3 bases from V and 0 bases from J, leaving 12 bases between. The germline V gene has CDR1 MGHRA and CDR2 YSYEKL. The CDR3 is 16 residues long.

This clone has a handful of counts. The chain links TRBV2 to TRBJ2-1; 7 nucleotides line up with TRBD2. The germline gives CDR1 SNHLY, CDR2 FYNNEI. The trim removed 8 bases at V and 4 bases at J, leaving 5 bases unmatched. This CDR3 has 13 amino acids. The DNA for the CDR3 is TGTGCCAGCGAGCGGGATTCTTACAATGAGCAGTTCTTC. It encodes CASERDSYNEQFF.

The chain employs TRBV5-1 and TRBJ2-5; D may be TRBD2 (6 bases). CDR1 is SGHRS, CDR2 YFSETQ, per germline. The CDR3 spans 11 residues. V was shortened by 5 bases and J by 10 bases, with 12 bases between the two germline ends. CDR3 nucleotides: TGCGCCAGCAGTGTCACGGGGGACCAGTACTTC. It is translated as CASSVTGDQYF. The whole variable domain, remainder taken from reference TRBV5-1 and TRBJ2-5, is KAGVTQTPRYLIKTRGQQVTLSCSPISGHRSVSWYQQTPGQGLQFLFEYFSETQRNKGNFPGRFSGRQFSNSRSEMNVSTLELGDSALYLCASSVTGDQYFGPGTRLLVL.

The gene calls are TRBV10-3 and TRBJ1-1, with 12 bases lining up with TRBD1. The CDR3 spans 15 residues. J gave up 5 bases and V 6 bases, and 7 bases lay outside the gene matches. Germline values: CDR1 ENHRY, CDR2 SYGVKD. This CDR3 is CAISSGTGGQTEAFF. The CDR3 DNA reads TGTGCCATCAGCTCCGGGACAGGGGGCCAAACTGAAGCTTTCTTT.

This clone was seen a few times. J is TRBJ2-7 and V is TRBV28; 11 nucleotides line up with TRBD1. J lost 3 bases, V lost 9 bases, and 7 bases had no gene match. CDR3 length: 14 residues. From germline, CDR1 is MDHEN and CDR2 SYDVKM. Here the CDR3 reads CASMGTGGFYEQYF. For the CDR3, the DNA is TGTGCCAGTATGGGGACAGGGGGGTTCTACGAGCAGTACTTC.

DNA of the CDR3: TGTGCCACCAGCAATACAGGCACAGATACGCAGTATTTT. Translating gives CATSNTGTDTQYF. The chain uses TRBV15 and TRBJ2-3, with D unclear. Germline CDR1 and CDR2: LNHNV and YYDKDF (reference sequence). This CDR3 comprises 13 residues. Deletions cut 4 bases from V and 1 base from J, with 6 bases between.

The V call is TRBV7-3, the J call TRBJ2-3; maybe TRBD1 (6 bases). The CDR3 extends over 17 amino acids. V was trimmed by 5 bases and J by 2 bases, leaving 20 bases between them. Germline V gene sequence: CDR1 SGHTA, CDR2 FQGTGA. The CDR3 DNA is TGTGCCAGCAGCCATGGGTTCCAGCGGACAGACACAGATACGCAGTATTTT. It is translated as CASSHGFQRTDTDTQYF.

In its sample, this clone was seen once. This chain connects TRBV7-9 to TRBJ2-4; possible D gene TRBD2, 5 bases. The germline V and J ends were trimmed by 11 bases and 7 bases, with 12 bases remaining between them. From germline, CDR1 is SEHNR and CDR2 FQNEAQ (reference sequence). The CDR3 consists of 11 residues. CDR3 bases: TGTGCCTCTGAGGGATCCAACATTCAGTACTTC. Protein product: CASEGSNIQYF.

The CDR3: CASSLRTSGNGGYEQYF. CDR3 nucleotides: TGCGCCAGCAGCCTTCGGACTAGCGGGAACGGAGGATACGAGCAGTACTTC. The chain combines TRBV5-1 with TRBJ2-7; 12 bases align to TRBD2. CDR3 length equals 17 residues. From germline, CDR1 is SGHRS and CDR2 YFSETQ. The trim removed 4 bases at V and 4 bases at J, leaving 12 bases unmatched.

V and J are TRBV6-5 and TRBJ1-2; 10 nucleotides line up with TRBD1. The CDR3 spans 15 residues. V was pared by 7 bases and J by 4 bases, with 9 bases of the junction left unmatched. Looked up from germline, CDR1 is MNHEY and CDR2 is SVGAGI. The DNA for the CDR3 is TGTGCCAGCAACCCAACGACAGGGGGCGTCTATGGCTACACCTTC. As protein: CASNPTTGGVYGYTF.

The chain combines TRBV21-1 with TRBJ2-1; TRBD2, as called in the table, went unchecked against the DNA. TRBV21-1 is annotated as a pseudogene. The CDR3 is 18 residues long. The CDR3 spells CASSTGLAGVGSYNEQFF. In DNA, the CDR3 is TGTGCCAGCAGCACAGGACTAGCGGGAGTGGGCTCCTACAATGAGCAGTTCTTC.

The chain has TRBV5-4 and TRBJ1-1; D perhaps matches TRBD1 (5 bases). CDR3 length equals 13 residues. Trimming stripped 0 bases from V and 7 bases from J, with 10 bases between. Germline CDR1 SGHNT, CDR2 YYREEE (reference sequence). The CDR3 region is CASSLVRGDEAFF. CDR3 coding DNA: TGTGCCAGCAGCTTGGTGCGGGGGGATGAAGCTTTCTTT.

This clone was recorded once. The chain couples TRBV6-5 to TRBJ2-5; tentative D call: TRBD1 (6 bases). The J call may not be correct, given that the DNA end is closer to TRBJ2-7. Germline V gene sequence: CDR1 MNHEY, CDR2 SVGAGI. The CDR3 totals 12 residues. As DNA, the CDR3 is TGTGCCTCCAGGACAGATCGCTACGAGCAGTACTTC. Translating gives CASRTDRYEQYF.

CDR3 in DNA: TGTGCCTGGATCCCGGGGGGAGCCTTTCTTTCACCCCTCCACTTT. As protein: CAWIPGGAFLSPLHF. The V call is TRBV30, the J call TRBJ1-6, with D perhaps TRBD1 (5 bases). The germline V gene has CDR1 GTSNPN and CDR2 SVGIG (reference sequence). V was pared by 4 bases and J by 9 bases, with 19 bases between. The CDR3 consists of 15 residues.

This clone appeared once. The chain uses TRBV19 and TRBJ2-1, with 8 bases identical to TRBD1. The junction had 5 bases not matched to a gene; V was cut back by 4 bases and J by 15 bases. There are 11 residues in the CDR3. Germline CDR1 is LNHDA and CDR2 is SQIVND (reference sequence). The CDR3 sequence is CASSTRQGLFF. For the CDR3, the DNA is TGTGCCAGTAGTACCAGACAGGGGTTGTTCTTC.

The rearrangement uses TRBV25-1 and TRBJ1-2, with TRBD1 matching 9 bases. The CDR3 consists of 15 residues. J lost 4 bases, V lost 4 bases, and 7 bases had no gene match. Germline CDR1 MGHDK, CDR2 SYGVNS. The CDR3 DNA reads TGTGCCAGCAGTGTTCCGGGACAGGGATTCTATGGCTACACCTTC. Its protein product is CASSVPGQGFYGYTF.

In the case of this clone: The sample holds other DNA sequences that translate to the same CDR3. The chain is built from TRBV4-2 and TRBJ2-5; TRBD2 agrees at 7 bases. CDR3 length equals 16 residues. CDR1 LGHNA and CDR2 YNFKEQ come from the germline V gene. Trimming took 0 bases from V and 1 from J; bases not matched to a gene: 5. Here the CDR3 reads CASSQDPRGGQETQYF. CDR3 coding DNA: TGTGCCAGCAGCCAAGACCCTCGCGGGGGCCAAGAGACCCAGTACTTC.

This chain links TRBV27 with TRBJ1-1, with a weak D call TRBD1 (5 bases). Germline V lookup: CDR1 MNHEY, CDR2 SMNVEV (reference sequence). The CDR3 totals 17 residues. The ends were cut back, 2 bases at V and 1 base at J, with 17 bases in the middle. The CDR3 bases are TGTGCCAGCAGTTTAACGTGGGGGGGATTGGGGAACACTGAAGCTTTCTTT. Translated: CASSLTWGGLGNTEAFF.

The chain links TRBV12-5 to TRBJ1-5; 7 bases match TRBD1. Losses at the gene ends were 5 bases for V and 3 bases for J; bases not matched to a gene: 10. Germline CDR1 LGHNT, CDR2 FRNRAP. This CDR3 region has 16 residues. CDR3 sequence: CASGTTQGVLNQPQHF. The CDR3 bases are TGTGCTAGTGGTACAACGCAGGGGGTACTCAATCAGCCCCAGCATTTT.

CDR3 bases: TGTGCCAGCAGTCCTACAGGGGATTGGACTGAAGCTTTCTTT. It is translated as CASSPTGDWTEAFF. This rearrangement joins TRBV4-2 to TRBJ1-1; 7 positions match TRBD1. After removal of 6 bases from V and 5 bases from J, the junction contained 9 bases not matched to a gene. Per germline, CDR1 LGHNA and CDR2 YNFKEQ. CDR3 size: 14 residues.

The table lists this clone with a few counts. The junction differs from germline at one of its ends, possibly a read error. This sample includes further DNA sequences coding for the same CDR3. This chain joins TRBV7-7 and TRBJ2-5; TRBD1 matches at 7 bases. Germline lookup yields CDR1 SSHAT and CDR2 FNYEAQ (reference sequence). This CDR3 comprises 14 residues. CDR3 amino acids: CASSQTGVEETQYF. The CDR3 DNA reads TGTGCTAGCAGCCAAACAGGGGTAGAGGAGACCCAGTACTTC.

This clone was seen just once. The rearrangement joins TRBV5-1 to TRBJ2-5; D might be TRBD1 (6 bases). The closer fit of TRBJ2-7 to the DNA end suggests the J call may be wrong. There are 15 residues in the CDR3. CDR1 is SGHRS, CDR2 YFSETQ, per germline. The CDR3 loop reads CASSLVGGGWGEQYF. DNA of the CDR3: TGCGCCAGCAGCTTGGTAGGTGGGGGCTGGGGCGAGCAGTACTTC.

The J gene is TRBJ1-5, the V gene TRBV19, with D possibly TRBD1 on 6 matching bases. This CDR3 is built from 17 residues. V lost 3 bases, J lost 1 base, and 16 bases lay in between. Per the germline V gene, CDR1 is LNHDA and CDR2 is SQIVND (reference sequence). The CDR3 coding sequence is TGTGCCAGTAGTATTTTGTGGGGGCAAGGGAGCAATCAGCCCCAGCATTTT. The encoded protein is CASSILWGQGSNQPQHF.